This TCR beta chain was observed in a study of T cell changes during pregnancy in multiple sclerosis. This table comes from immunoSEQ multiplex PCR, and its TCRdb copy is limited to in-frame clones, with some not included. The sample has some 41,000 clones; about nine tenths are singletons. CDR1 is SQVTM and CDR2 is ANQGSEA in the germline V gene. This CDR3 is built from 14 residues. V lost 6 bases to trimming and J lost 3 bases; unmatched junction nucleotides: 8. This receptor was taken from a female donor with multiple sclerosis, enrolled in a pregnancy study. The sample in question was CD4+ T cells from peripheral blood mononuclear cells, obtained in the first trimester of pregnancy. The chain recombines TRBV29-1 with TRBJ1-5, with 7 bases identical to TRBD1. The CDR3 sequence is CSVSGTDINQPQHF. The CDR3 DNA sequence: TGCAGCGTCTCCGGGACAGATATCAATCAGCCCCAGCATTTT.